This T cell receptor (beta chain) was recovered during a study of control samples from healthy donors and cancer patients. With 6 bases clipped from V and 5 bases from J, the junction kept 0 bases outside the gene matches. CDR1 is SNHLY and CDR2 is FYNNEI in the germline V gene. The CDR3 length is 11 residues. Generated by immunoSEQ multiplex PCR, the TCRdb table keeps only in-frame clones and is missing some. The repertoire holds under 200,000 clones, about nine tenths seen once, with approximately 1.5% in the top ten. The V gene is TRBV2, the J gene TRBJ1-2, with 7 nucleotides matching TRBD1. The sequenced sample consisted of blood. The receptor comes from a woman aged 25 to 39 in good health. In nucleotides, the CDR3 is TGTGCCAGCAGGGGACAGTATGGCTACACCTTC. Amino acid sequence: CASRGQYGYTF.